The 5 T cell receptor beta chains below were found in one sample sequenced in a study of OX40 agonist ivuxolimab in advanced cancers. Data came from immunoSEQ multiplex PCR; TCRdb stores just in-frame clones and leaves some out. The data hold about 70,000 clones, with roughly 81% observed a single time. This sample comprised CD4+ or CD8+ T cells sorted from blood, obtained in a trial of the OX40 agonist ivuxolimab. The receptor source for this set is an adult with an advanced solid tumor such as melanoma, head and neck, liver or kidney cancer.

J is TRBJ1-1 and V is TRBV4-2; D unclear. Trimming shortened V by 0 bases and J by 1 base, and 9 bases separated the two germline ends. The CDR3 is 15 residues long. Germline CDR1 reads LGHNA; CDR2 reads YNFKEQ. The DNA of the CDR3 is TGTGCCAGCAGCCAAGAAAAGGGATCGAACACTGAAGCTTTCTTT. It is translated as CASSQEKGSNTEAFF.

The chain employs TRBV7-2 and TRBJ1-1, with 7 bases aligning to TRBD1. The V segment lost 5 bases and the J segment 2 bases; nucleotides outside the gene matches: 11. CDR1 SGHTA and CDR2 FQGNSA come from the germline V gene. This CDR3 spans 16 amino acids. The CDR3 region has the DNA TGTGCCAGCAGCCTCATGCCTGGGACAGCTAACACTGAAGCTTTCTTT. Translated, it gives CASSLMPGTANTEAFF.

The V and J genes are TRBV2 and TRBJ1-4; D uncertain. The CDR3 covers 14 residues. V lost 6 bases and J 3 bases, leaving 11 bases between the germline ends. From germline, CDR1 is SNHLY and CDR2 FYNNEI. CDR3 amino acids: CASRATEANEKLFF. The CDR3 DNA is TGTGCCAGCAGAGCGACGGAGGCTAATGAAAAACTGTTTTTT.

Details on this clone: Germline is not matched at one junction end, which may reflect a read error. This sequence joins TRBV6-5 and TRBJ1-2; D ambiguous. This CDR3 contains 12 residues. Germline V lookup: CDR1 MNHEY, CDR2 SVGAGI. The CDR3 nucleotides read TGTGCCAGCAGTTACGAGGCGACCAGTCCCTTCTTC. Residues: CASSYEATSPFF.

DNA of the CDR3: TGTGCCAGCAGCCTATATGACACAAAGAATCAGCCCCAGCATTTT. This codes for CASSLYDTKNQPQHF. The chain employs TRBV6-6 and TRBJ1-5; D ambiguous. The CDR3 sequence is 15 residues long. Germline V CDR1 and CDR2: MNHNY, SVGAGI (reference sequence). V was shortened by 6 bases and J by 4 bases, with 16 bases between the two germline ends.